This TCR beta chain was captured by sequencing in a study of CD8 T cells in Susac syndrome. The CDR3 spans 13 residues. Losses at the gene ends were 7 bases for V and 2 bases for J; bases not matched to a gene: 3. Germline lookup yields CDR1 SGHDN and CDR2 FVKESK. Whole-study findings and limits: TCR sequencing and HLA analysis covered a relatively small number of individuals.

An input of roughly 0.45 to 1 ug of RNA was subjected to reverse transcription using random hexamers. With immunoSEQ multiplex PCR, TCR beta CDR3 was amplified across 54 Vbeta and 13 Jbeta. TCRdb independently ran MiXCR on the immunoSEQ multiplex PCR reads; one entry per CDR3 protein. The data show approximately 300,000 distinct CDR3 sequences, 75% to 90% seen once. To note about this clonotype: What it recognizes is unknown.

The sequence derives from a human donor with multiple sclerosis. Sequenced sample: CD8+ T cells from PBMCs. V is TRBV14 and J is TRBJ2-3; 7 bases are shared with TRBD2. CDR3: CASKRDSTDTQYF. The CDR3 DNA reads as TGTGCCAGCAAGCGGGATTCCACAGATACGCAGTATTTT.